The 5 T cell receptor beta chains presented below share a single source sample, sequenced in a study of blood T cell repertoires in COVID-19. The repertoire was sequenced with immunoSEQ multiplex PCR; TCRdb's copy has only in-frame clones and lacks some. The sample records 200,000 to 300,000 clones, about nine tenths being singletons. The sample consisted of peripheral blood. The receptors shown here come from a man in his fifties or sixties who had recovered from COVID-19.

This clone occurred a few times. V and J are TRBV3-1 (or the pseudogene TRBV3-2) and TRBJ1-6, with D unresolved. This CDR3 has 11 residues. Trimming left V 5 bases short and J 10 bases short, with 6 bases between. Germline V lookup: CDR1 LGHDT, CDR2 YNNKEL (reference sequence). In nucleotides, the CDR3 is TGTGCCAGCAGCTCGGGGTCACCCCTCCACTTT. Its protein product is CASSSGSPLHF.

This clone showed up just once. The chain joins TRBV2 to TRBJ1-2; no clear D. Germline values: CDR1 SNHLY, CDR2 FYNNEI. V lost 8 bases and J 3 bases, leaving 10 bases between the germline ends. The CDR3 totals 12 residues. The CDR3 nucleotides read TGTGCCAGCGGACTGCGGCACTATGGCTACACCTTC. Its translation is CASGLRHYGYTF. Full variable domain (outside the CDR3, taken from reference TRBV2 and TRBJ1-2): EPEVTQTPSHQVTQMGQEVILRCVPISNHLYFYWYRQILGQKVEFLVSFYNNEISEKSEIFDDQFSVERPDGSNFTLKIRSTKLEDSAMYFCASGLRHYGYTFGSGTRLTVV.

This chain connects TRBV7-9 to TRBJ2-7; perhaps TRBD2 as D (5 bases). CDR1 and CDR2 from the germline V gene are SEHNR and FQNEAQ (reference sequence). V was cut by 6 bases and J by 7 bases, with 19 bases left in between. The CDR3 covers 14 residues. CDR3 amino acids: CASRPAGSSGEQYF. CDR3 nucleotides: TGTGCCAGCAGACCGGCCGGGTCTTCGGGGGAGCAGTACTTC.

The chain couples TRBV2 to TRBJ1-4; D unclear. Per germline, CDR1 SNHLY and CDR2 FYNNEI. V dropped 6 bases and J dropped 6 bases, with 8 bases sitting between them. The CDR3 spans 12 residues. Written as DNA, the CDR3 is TGTGCCAGCAGGCGTACCTATGAAAAACTGTTTTTT. This sequence encodes CASRRTYEKLFF.

V is TRBV11-2 and J is TRBJ2-1, with no clear D. This CDR3 region has 15 residues. Trimming cost V 3 bases and J 6 bases, with 15 bases left between them. Germline V lookup: CDR1 SGHAT, CDR2 FQNNGV. The CDR3 bases are TGTGCCAGCAGCTTCGAGGTCGGGTCCGCCAATGAGCAGTTCTTC. It codes for CASSFEVGSANEQFF.